The sample holds a few counts of the clone carrying this T cell receptor beta chain. What it recognizes is unknown. This entry is derived from a study of identical twins. Study-wide results and caveats: Insertion counts were lower in abundant cord blood beta clonotypes, a trend that memory repertoires did not show. The study drew conclusions from cross-sectional statistical analysis, not from following the same donors.

The CDR3 has 15 amino acids. CDR1 SGHRS and CDR2 YFSETQ come from the germline V gene. Between the trimmed V and J ends, which lost 4 bases and 5 bases, there was a span of 18 bases. Each CDR3 protein gets one entry after TCRdb re-called the 5' RACE reads with MiXCR. The table includes a few hundred thousand distinct CDR3 sequences, about 13% detected once. The same sample was also studied in work on yellow fever vaccine responses in identical twins.

This clonotype originated in a woman between 18 and 30 years old in good health. The V and J genes are TRBV5-1 and TRBJ2-5; D possibly uses TRBD1 or TRBD2 (5 bases each). Material: CD4+ T cells sorted from blood. In DNA, the CDR3 is TGCGCCAGCAGCGAATGGACCGGGACCGACGAGACCCAGTACTTC. Residues: CASSEWTGTDETQYF.